The 13 T cell receptor beta chains in this list originate from one sample, sequenced in a study of cytomegalovirus exposure and HLA in healthy donors. TCRdb keeps only in-frame clones here, not all; method: immunoSEQ multiplex PCR. The sample has roughly 150,000 clones; around 81% are singletons. Material for sequencing was PBMCs. Every receptor here comes from a man aged 25-45 years in good health and CMV-seropositive.

The chain employs TRBV19 and TRBJ2-7; TRBD1 matches at 7 bases. The CDR3 is made up of 13 amino acids. CDR1 and CDR2 from the germline V gene are LNHDA and SQIVND (reference sequence). After removal of 5 bases from V and 5 bases from J, the junction contained 6 bases not matched to a gene. In DNA form, the CDR3 reads TGTGCCAGTAGTTCTCATCAGGGGGACGAGCAGTACTTC. It is translated as CASSSHQGDEQYF.

V is TRBV14 and J is TRBJ1-2; 8 positions agree with TRBD1. This CDR3 region has 15 residues. The ends lost 4 bases at V and 5 bases at J; junction bases unmatched: 9. The germline CDR1 and CDR2 sequences are SGHDN and FVKESK. The CDR3 is CASSPFSGGGYGYTF. As DNA, the CDR3 is TGTGCCAGCAGCCCGTTCTCAGGGGGCGGGTATGGCTACACCTTC. Variable domain in full (rest from reference TRBV14 and TRBJ1-2): EAGVTQFPSHSVIEKGQTVTLRCDPISGHDNLYWYRRVMGKEIKFLLHFVKESKQDESGMPNNRFLAERTGGTYSTLKVQPAELEDSGVYFCASSPFSGGGYGYTFGSGTRLTVV.

The chain recombines TRBV5-4 with TRBJ2-3; 10 nucleotides agree with TRBD2. Germline assignment: CDR1 SGHNT and CDR2 YYREEE (reference sequence). This CDR3 contains 15 residues. The V and J ends lost 4 bases and 2 bases, in that order; junction bases with no gene match: 4. CDR3 region: CASSRSGGNTDTQYF. The CDR3 DNA reads TGTGCCAGCAGCCGTAGCGGGGGGAACACAGATACGCAGTATTTT.

The chain is built from TRBV20-1 and TRBJ1-2; no clear D. Trimming cost V 1 base and J 8 bases, with 8 bases left between them. Germline CDR1 and CDR2: DFQATT and SNEGSKA (reference sequence). The CDR3 sequence is 11 residues long. The CDR3 sequence: CSARGGGGYTF. In nucleotides, the CDR3 is TGCAGTGCTAGAGGGGGAGGCGGCTACACCTTC.

Comments on this clone: At one boundary the junction diverges from the germline segment, which might be a read error. The chain couples TRBV6-1 to TRBJ2-1, with TRBD2 matching over 8 bases. This CDR3 has 14 amino acids. In germline, CDR1 is MNHNS, CDR2 SASEGT. The CDR3 reads CAFGRDNSNNEQFF. For the CDR3, the DNA is TGTGCCTTCGGGAGGGACAACTCCAACAATGAGCAGTTCTTC.

The genes are TRBV6-5 and TRBJ2-7; TRBD1 matches at 7 bases. The CDR3 totals 15 residues. Germline trimming cut 6 bases from V and 0 bases from J; bases unmatched to any gene: 8. Germline lookup yields CDR1 MNHEY and CDR2 SVGAGI. The DNA of the CDR3 is TGTGCCAGCAGATCAACAGGGGACGCCTCCTACGAGCAGTACTTC. This encodes CASRSTGDASYEQYF.

This chain joins TRBV4-2 and TRBJ2-5; no reliable D call. Trimming removed 2 bases at V and 2 bases at J, with 12 bases between. This CDR3 region has 15 residues. CDR1 and CDR2 (germline): LGHNA, YNFKEQ. The CDR3 nucleotides are TGTGCCAGCAGCCAAACTGCGATGCCGCAAGAGACCCAGTACTTC. Its protein is CASSQTAMPQETQYF.

This chain uses TRBV6-5 with TRBJ2-7, with TRBD1 as a possible D gene (6 bases). Germline V gene data show CDR1 as MNHEY and CDR2 as SVGAGI. With 4 bases removed from V and 5 bases from J, the gap between germline ends came to 9 bases. The CDR3 spans 12 residues. The CDR3 loop is CASSSQGDEQYF. CDR3 sequence (DNA): TGTGCCAGCAGTTCACAGGGAGACGAGCAGTACTTC.

The chain links TRBV21-1 to TRBJ1-5. TRBV21-1 is given as a pseudogene. CDR3 length: 15 amino acids. CDR3 in amino acids: CASSRGGAENQPQHF. The DNA of the CDR3 is TGTGCCAGCAGCAGGGGGGGCGCGGAGAATCAGCCCCAGCATTTT.

The chain links TRBV4-3 to TRBJ2-1, with TRBD1 as a possible D gene (5 bases). The V and J ends lost 8 bases and 0 bases respectively, with 14 bases between them. Germline CDR1 LGHNA, CDR2 YSLEER. This CDR3 contains 15 residues. The CDR3 sequence is CASGNRLSSYNEQFF. In nucleotides, the CDR3 is TGCGCCAGCGGGAACAGGCTTAGCTCCTACAATGAGCAGTTCTTC.

The genes are TRBV18 and TRBJ2-7, with a weak D call TRBD1 (5 bases). The CDR3 is made up of 15 amino acids. V lost 4 bases, J lost 4 bases, and 17 bases lay in between. Germline V gene data show CDR1 as KGHSH and CDR2 as LQKENI. For the CDR3, the DNA is TGTGCCAGCTCACTCATGATCCAGGGCTTATACGAGCAGTACTTC. Protein sequence: CASSLMIQGLYEQYF.

The V and J genes are TRBV29-1 and TRBJ1-1; D is uncertain. The CDR3 length is 12 residues. The V gene's germline CDR1 is SQVTM and CDR2 ANQGSEA. V lost 6 bases and J 4 bases, leaving 12 bases between the germline ends. The CDR3 sequence is CSVQAGSTEAFF. DNA of the CDR3: TGCAGCGTGCAGGCCGGGAGCACTGAAGCTTTCTTT.

The chain uses TRBV5-4 and TRBJ2-7; 8 positions agree with TRBD2. V shed 4 bases and J 0 bases; nucleotides not matched to a gene: 6. CDR3 length: 15 residues. Looked up from germline, CDR1 is SGHNT and CDR2 is YYREEE (reference sequence). The CDR3 sequence: CASSPGGRDSYEQYF. CDR3 DNA: TGTGCCAGCAGCCCGGGGGGGCGGGACTCCTACGAGCAGTACTTC. The full variable domain, its missing parts supplied by reference TRBV5-4 and TRBJ2-7, is ETGVTQSPTHLIKTRGQQVTLRCSSQSGHNTVSWYQQALGQGPQFIFQYYREEENGRGNFPPRFSGLQFPNYSSELNVNALELDDSALYLCASSPGGRDSYEQYFGPGTRLTVT.